One and the same sample provided the 28 T cell receptor beta chains below, sequenced in a study of glioma-infiltrating T cells. Amplification of TCR alpha and beta CDR3 regions from RNA used iRepertoire nested multiplex PCR. One entry per CDR3 protein, called by TCRdb with MiXCR from the multiplex PCR reads. The profile covers some 180,000 distinct CDR3 sequences, with approximately 30% appearing a single time and 20% taken by the ten largest. The sequenced material came from glioma tissue, nonneoplastic brain tissue, or PBMCs (not recorded which). These receptors were collected from a human donor with low-grade glioma or glioblastoma, undergoing nonglioma brain surgery, or in good health (not recorded which).

The chain is built from TRBV19 and TRBJ1-4, with D tentatively TRBD1 (5 bases). Between the trimmed V and J ends, which lost 9 bases and 4 bases, there was a span of 15 bases. The CDR3 contains 14 residues. Germline CDR1 is LNHDA and CDR2 is SQIVND (reference sequence). In DNA form, the CDR3 reads TGTGCCAGCAACGGGGCTTACCTTAATGAAAAACTGTTTTTT. This sequence encodes CASNGAYLNEKLFF. Looking up the rest from reference TRBV19 and TRBJ1-4 gives the full variable domain: DGGITQSPKYLFRKEGQNVTLSCEQNLNHDAMYWYRQDPGQGLRLIYYSQIVNDFQKGDIAEGYSVSREKKESFPLTVTSAQKNPTAFYLCASNGAYLNEKLFFGSGTQLSVL.

There are many counts of this clonotype. The chain joins TRBV3-1 to TRBJ1-3, with 7 bases lining up with TRBD1. This CDR3 spans 14 amino acids. Looked up from germline, CDR1 is LGHDT and CDR2 is YNNKEL (reference sequence). Trimming cost V 0 bases and J 15 bases; bases outside gene matches: 11. The CDR3 here is CASSQEPPGQSRYF. The DNA for the CDR3 is TGTGCCAGCAGCCAAGAACCCCCGGGACAGAGTAGATATTTT.

For this clonotype: This clone may be a read error of a much larger clone one base away. V is TRBV6-6 and J is TRBJ1-3, with TRBD1 as a possible D gene (5 bases). Germline-derived CDR1 and CDR2 are MNHNY and SVGAGI (reference sequence). The CDR3 spans 16 residues. CDR3 region: CASSYSQIGGGKTIYF. The CDR3 region has the DNA TGTGCCAGCAGTTACTCCCAAATCGGGGGGGGAAAAACCATATATTTT.

On this clonotype: This could be a read error, since a much larger clone is one nucleotide away. V is TRBV10-3 and J is TRBJ2-7; TRBD1 might be the D (6 bases). With 8 bases removed from V and 6 bases from J, the gap between germline ends came to 26 bases. CDR3 length equals 16 residues. In germline, CDR1 is ENHRY, CDR2 SYGVKD. CDR3: CAISDSLAGEMGEQYF. The CDR3 nucleotides read TGTGCCATCTCCGACTCCCTCGCAGGGGAAATGGGCGAGCAGTACTTC.

This clonotype was seen at least ten times. V and J are TRBV29-1 and TRBJ2-1, with D possibly being TRBD2 (6 bases). V was shortened by 6 bases and J by 4 bases, with 16 bases between the two germline ends. This CDR3 spans 14 amino acids. In germline, CDR1 is SQVTM, CDR2 ANQGSEA. CDR3 sequence reads: CSVPAPGTYNEQFF. The CDR3 DNA is TGCAGCGTCCCAGCCCCCGGGACTTACAATGAGCAGTTCTTC.

The V call is TRBV6-1, the J call TRBJ2-5, with 13 positions matching TRBD2. Germline lookup yields CDR1 MNHNS and CDR2 SASEGT. CDR3 length equals 15 residues. V was clipped by 10 bases and J by 0 bases; unmatched bases: 5. The CDR3 here is CATSGTSGDQETQYF. CDR3 coding DNA: TGTGCCACGTCCGGGACTAGCGGGGACCAAGAGACCCAGTACTTC.

This clonotype has just a few counts. The chain combines TRBV3-1 with TRBJ2-1; 10 bases line up with TRBD1. This CDR3 spans 16 amino acids. Trimming removed 1 base from V and 7 bases from J; junction bases left unmatched: 7. Germline V gives CDR1 LGHDT, CDR2 YNNKEL (reference sequence). DNA of the CDR3: TGTGCCAGCAGCCAAGCGCGACAGGGGGCGAGTAATGAGCAGTTCTTC. It encodes CASSQARQGASNEQFF.

Many counts were recorded for this clonotype. The chain employs TRBV4-3 and TRBJ2-3; D possibly corresponds to TRBD1 (5 bases). The V gene lost 0 bases and the J gene lost 2 bases, with 9 bases spanning the gap. Germline CDR1 reads LGHNA; CDR2 reads YSLEER. This CDR3 is built from 15 residues. The CDR3 DNA follows: TGCGCCAGCAGCCAAGAATTGGGGCCCACAGATACGCAGTATTTT. It encodes CASSQELGPTDTQYF.

This clonotype was found once. The junction shows a germline mismatch at one end, possibly a read error. The V and J genes are TRBV20-1 and TRBJ2-1; D is ambiguous. The germline CDR1 and CDR2 sequences are DFQATT and SNEGSKA (reference sequence). The CDR3 consists of 13 residues. CDR3: CSARRAERSPLHF. The CDR3 nucleotides read TGCAGTGCTAGAAGAGCAGAGAGATCACCCCTCCACTTC.

CDR3 sequence (DNA): TGCAGCGTCGCCGGGGCAGGGTATTTTGAGCAGTTCTTC. Residues: CSVAGAGYFEQFF. The genes are TRBV29-1 and TRBJ2-1; D possibly uses TRBD1 or TRBD2 (5 bases each). Trimming removed 6 bases from V and 9 bases from J, with 18 bases in between. This CDR3 region has 13 residues. Germline assignment: CDR1 SQVTM and CDR2 ANQGSEA.

In this sample, this clonotype turned up many times. V and J are TRBV19 and TRBJ2-7; no definite D call. This CDR3 region has 14 residues. CDR1 and CDR2 from the germline V gene are LNHDA and SQIVND (reference sequence). The V end was cut by 9 bases, the J end by 0 bases, with 15 bases between. CDR3 DNA sequence: TGTGCCAGCCGAATCAGGAAGGTCTCCTACGAGCAGTACTTC. The encoded protein is CASRIRKVSYEQYF.

The chain is built from TRBV13 and TRBJ2-7; 10 nucleotides line up with TRBD2. Germline-derived CDR1 and CDR2 are PRHDT and FYEKMQ (reference sequence). The CDR3 extends over 17 amino acids. After removal of 0 bases from V and 5 bases from J, the junction contained 10 bases not matched to a gene. The CDR3 loop reads CASSLGLLAGAHHEQYF. In DNA form, the CDR3 reads TGTGCCAGCAGCTTAGGCCTGCTAGCGGGAGCCCATCACGAGCAGTACTTC.

This clonotype was seen ten or more times. The J gene is TRBJ2-1, the V gene TRBV7-6; D gene ambiguous. Trimming stripped 3 bases from V and 6 bases from J, with 21 bases between. CDR3 length: 17 amino acids. Germline V gives CDR1 SGHVS, CDR2 FNYEAQ. As DNA, the CDR3 is TGTGCCAGCAGCTTCTCCCCTTCTATTGGGATGGTCAATGAGCAGTTCTTC. Protein product: CASSFSPSIGMVNEQFF. Together with reference TRBV7-6 and TRBJ2-1, the CDR3 gives the full variable domain: GAGVSQSPRYKVTKRGQDVALRCDPISGHVSLYWYRQALGQGPEFLTYFNYEAQQDKSGLPNDRFSAERPEGSISTLTIQRTEQRDSAMYRCASSFSPSIGMVNEQFFGPGTRLTVL.

Concerning this clonotype: One base away lies a much larger clone, so this may be a sequencing read error. The V call is TRBV6-9, the J call TRBJ2-3; 9 bases fit TRBD2. This CDR3 has 15 amino acids. Germline trimming cut 2 bases from V and 7 bases from J; bases unmatched to any gene: 7. Germline CDR1 and CDR2: MNHGY and SVAAGI. The CDR3 DNA sequence: TGTGCCAGCAGTTATACGGGACTAGCACCGAATACGCAGTATTTT. This gives the protein CASSYTGLAPNTQYF.

This clonotype occurred many times. The J gene is TRBJ1-5, the V gene TRBV28; D may be TRBD1 (5 bases). This CDR3 is 14 amino acids long. In germline, CDR1 is MDHEN, CDR2 SYDVKM. Deletions cut 7 bases from V and 6 bases from J, with 16 bases between. CDR3 DNA sequence: TGTGCCAGCACCTCCCGGTGGGGCGGTCAGCCCCAGCATTTT. This translates into CASTSRWGGQPQHF.

Concerning this clonotype itself: An end of the junction differs from the germline gene, which may be a read error. The chain is built from TRBV5-1 and TRBJ2-5; 7 bases match TRBD1. CDR1 and CDR2 from the germline V gene are SGHRS and YFSETQ. The CDR3 has 15 residues. CDR3 sequence reads: CASGLEGGEMETQYF. CDR3 DNA: TGCGCCAGCGGCTTGGAAGGGGGCGAGATGGAGACCCAGTACTTC.

Turning to this clonotype: A much larger clone lies a single base off, so this may be a read error. The chain carries TRBV7-2 and TRBJ2-1; 9 nucleotides line up with TRBD2. Germline V lookup: CDR1 SGHTA, CDR2 FQGNSA. The CDR3 loop spans 15 amino acids. In DNA, the CDR3 is TGTGCCATCAGCTTAGTAGCGGGGGATTACAATGAGCAGTTCTTC. Translated, it gives CAISLVAGDYNEQFF. Based on the CDR3 plus reference TRBV7-2 and TRBJ2-1, the full variable domain is GAGVSQSPSNKVTEKGKDVELRCDPISGHTALYWYRQSLGQGLEFLIYFQGNSAPDKSGLPSDRFSAERTGGSVSTLTIQRTQQEDSAVYLCAISLVAGDYNEQFFGPGTRLTVL.

This clonotype was counted at least ten times. The chain combines TRBV4-1 with TRBJ1-5; D unclear. Germline V gives CDR1 MGHRA, CDR2 YSYEKL. The CDR3 is 15 residues long. V lost 1 base to trimming and J lost 6 bases, with 13 bases between them. CDR3 sequence: CASSQGRAPSQPQHF. For the CDR3, the DNA is TGCGCCAGCAGCCAAGGAAGAGCCCCAAGTCAGCCCCAGCATTTT.

The CDR3 coding sequence is TGTGCCAGCAGCCCCGACACATTCATACTCCAAGAGACCCAGTACTTC. Translating it yields CASSPDTFILQETQYF. The V call is TRBV7-2, the J call TRBJ2-5; no firm D call. V was clipped by 5 bases and J by 1 base, with 17 bases between them. Germline loops: CDR1 SGHTA, CDR2 FQGNSA. CDR3 size: 16 residues. Complete variable domain (other parts from reference TRBV7-2 and TRBJ2-5): GAGVSQSPSNKVTEKGKDVELRCDPISGHTALYWYRQSLGQGLEFLIYFQGNSAPDKSGLPSDRFSAERTGGSVSTLTIQRTQQEDSAVYLCASSPDTFILQETQYFGPGTRLLVL.

This clonotype was detected only once. A read error may account for a junction end that differs from germline. The chain uses TRBV11-2 and TRBJ2-1; 13 bases are shared with TRBD2. CDR1 is SGHAT and CDR2 is FQNNGV in the germline V gene. The CDR3 consists of 15 residues. The CDR3 region is CTSSSGLAGWNEQFF. CDR3 nucleotides: TGTACCAGCAGCTCGGGACTAGCGGGATGGAATGAGCAGTTCTTC.

This CDR3 is CAISAPTGAGTEAFF. CDR3 DNA sequence: TGTGCCATCAGTGCCCCGACAGGGGCTGGCACTGAAGCTTTCTTT. The chain couples TRBV10-3 to TRBJ1-1; 8 nucleotides match TRBD1. Looked up from germline, CDR1 is ENHRY and CDR2 is SYGVKD. The CDR3 extends over 15 amino acids. J lost 4 bases, V lost 4 bases, and 8 bases had no gene match.

The chain is built from TRBV6-2 or TRBV6-3 and TRBJ2-1; D gene ambiguous. CDR3 length equals 16 residues. Trimming removed 2 bases from V and 10 bases from J, with 21 bases in between. Germline lookup yields CDR1 MNHEY and CDR2 SVGEGT. The CDR3 sequence: CASSYGFSLRSDEQFF. CDR3 DNA sequence: TGTGCCAGCAGTTACGGCTTTAGTCTACGCTCCGACGAGCAGTTCTTC.

The chain employs TRBV24-1 and TRBJ1-4, with D perhaps matching TRBD1 (5 bases). Germline CDR1 and CDR2: KGHDR and SFDVKD. The CDR3 contains 18 residues. V lost 5 bases to trimming and J lost 0 bases, with 18 bases between them. CDR3 sequence reads: CATSAPSAGISTNEKLFF. The CDR3 coding sequence is TGTGCCACCAGTGCTCCGTCGGCAGGGATATCAACTAATGAAAAACTGTTTTTT.

For this clonotype: Possible read error: a much larger clone is one base away. The V call is TRBV7-2, the J call TRBJ2-1, with D possibly matching TRBD2 (6 bases). CDR1 SGHTA and CDR2 FQGNSA come from the germline V gene. The CDR3 has 14 residues. CDR3 nucleotide sequence: TGCGCCAGCAGCCAAGGGGCCGGCGGGGATGAGCAGCTCTTC. Encoded protein: CASSQGAGGDEQLF.

This clonotype was recorded at least ten times. This chain uses TRBV6-1 with TRBJ2-7; tentative D call: TRBD2 (5 bases). The CDR3 is 13 residues long. Trimming pared 4 bases from V and 6 bases from J, leaving 13 bases between. Germline V lookup: CDR1 MNHNS, CDR2 SASEGT. The CDR3 DNA is TGTGCCAGCAGTGGTTGGGAGCTCGGCGAGCAGTACTTC. Translating it yields CASSGWELGEQYF.

The sample holds one count of this clonotype. A much larger clone sits a single nucleotide away, making a read error possible. V gene TRBV29-1 combines with J gene TRBJ1-2; TRBD1 might be the D (6 bases). Trimming stripped 3 bases from V and 4 bases from J, with 12 bases between. The CDR3 sequence is 13 residues long. The germline gives CDR1 SQVTM, CDR2 ANQGSEA. The CDR3 loop is CSVDKGQCYGYTF. The DNA for the CDR3 is TGCAGCGTTGATAAAGGACAGTGCTATGGCTACACCTTC.

This clonotype came up many times. The rearrangement links TRBV12-3 or TRBV12-4 to TRBJ2-7; D not certain. V lost 2 bases, J lost 4 bases, and 3 bases lay in between. CDR3 length equals 11 residues. CDR3 nucleotide sequence: TGTGCCAGCAGTTTAAAGTACGAGCAGTACTTC. It translates to CASSLKYEQYF.

This clonotype was picked up many times. The chain links TRBV5-4 to TRBJ2-3; 7 bases fit TRBD1. This CDR3 contains 16 residues. From germline, CDR1 is SGHNT and CDR2 YYREEE (reference sequence). Losses at the gene ends were 5 bases for V and 0 bases for J; bases not matched to a gene: 9. This chain's CDR3 is CASRSSRDRSTDTQYF. In nucleotides, the CDR3 is TGTGCCAGCAGATCTAGCCGGGACAGAAGCACAGATACGCAGTATTTT.